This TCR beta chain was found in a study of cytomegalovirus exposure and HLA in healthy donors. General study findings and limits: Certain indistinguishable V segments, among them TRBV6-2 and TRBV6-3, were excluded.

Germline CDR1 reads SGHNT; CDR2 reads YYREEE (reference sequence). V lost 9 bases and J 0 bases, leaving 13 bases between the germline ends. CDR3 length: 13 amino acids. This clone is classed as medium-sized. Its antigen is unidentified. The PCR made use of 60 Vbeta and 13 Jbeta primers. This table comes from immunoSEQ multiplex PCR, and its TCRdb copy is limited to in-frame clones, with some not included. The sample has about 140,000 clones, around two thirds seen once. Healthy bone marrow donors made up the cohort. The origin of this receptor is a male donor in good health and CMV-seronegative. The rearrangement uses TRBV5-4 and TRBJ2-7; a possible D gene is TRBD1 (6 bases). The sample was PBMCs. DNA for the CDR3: TGTGCCATTCAAGACAGGAACTCCTACGAGCAGTACTTC. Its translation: CAIQDRNSYEQYF. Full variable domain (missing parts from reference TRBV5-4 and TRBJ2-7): ETGVTQSPTHLIKTRGQQVTLRCSSQSGHNTVSWYQQALGQGPQFIFQYYREEENGRGNFPPRFSGLQFPNYSSELNVNALELDDSALYLCAIQDRNSYEQYFGPGTRLTVT.